Included here is one TCR beta chain sequence, with context. The antigen is unknown. There are 15 residues in the CDR3. Germline V gene lookup returns CDR1 MGHRA and CDR2 YSYEKL. After removal of 5 bases from V and 9 bases from J, the junction contained 10 bases not matched to a gene. These data are taken from a study of cytomegalovirus exposure and HLA in healthy donors. Regarding the study as a whole: Analyses of presence/absence relied on an assumption of roughly uniform sequencing depth across donors. CMV antigen specificity was confirmed in vitro for a few CMV-associated chains. There were around 160 TCR beta chains listed as cytomegalovirus-associated.

The PCR contained 60 Vbeta and 13 Jbeta primers. The method was immunoSEQ multiplex PCR; TCRdb's version includes in-frame clones alone and lacks a portion of them. In the table there are roughly 34,000 clones, about two thirds of which are singletons. The V and J genes are TRBV4-1 and TRBJ1-2; 12 bases are shared with TRBD1. The source is a man aged 40-50 years in good health and CMV-seropositive. Source material: PBMCs. As DNA, the CDR3 is TGCGCCAGCAGCTCGCCGGGACAGGGGGCGAAGAGCTACACCTTC. Protein sequence: CASSSPGQGAKSYTF.